This T cell receptor beta chain was profiled in a study of blood T cell repertoires in COVID-19. Across the study: Researchers got acute and convalescent COVID-19 samples from the United States, Italy and Spain.

V shed 3 bases, J shed 9 bases, and the junction held 10 bases outside the gene matches. The CDR3 spans 13 residues. In germline, CDR1 is DFQATT, CDR2 SNEGSKA (reference sequence). Sequencing was performed with immunoSEQ multiplex PCR; in TCRdb, only in-frame clones are kept and a portion is missing. The sample lists under 500,000 clones, approximately 90% seen once, with over 4% in the top ten. This clone was observed once. The clonotype comes from a woman in her 30s with acute or convalescent COVID-19. The sequencing input was peripheral blood. This chain uses TRBV20-1 with TRBJ1-1; 7 positions match TRBD1. This chain's CDR3 is CSASPRGVPQAFF. The DNA of the CDR3 is TGCAGTGCTAGTCCCAGGGGGGTACCTCAAGCTTTCTTT.